The source of this T cell receptor (beta chain) is a study of blood T cell repertoires in COVID-19. Study-wide background: PBMCs, B-cell-depleted T cells, or T cells were the source of the cDNA or gDNA that made up the material.

Germline CDR1 MNHEY, CDR2 SMNVEV (reference sequence). This CDR3 is built from 13 residues. V lost 6 bases to trimming and J lost 4 bases, with 12 bases between them. The sample holds a few counts of this clone. The repertoire was sequenced with immunoSEQ multiplex PCR; TCRdb's copy has only in-frame clones and lacks some. The sample lists 150,000 to 200,000 clones, more than 80% occurring once. The cohort comprised adults aged roughly 18 to 100 years residing in approximately 25 US areas. Grouping used clinical history reported by participants in a survey and questionnaire. The source of this sequence is a man in his forties or fifties who had recovered from COVID-19. Source material: PBMCs or T cells enriched from blood (not recorded which). The chain is built from TRBV27 and TRBJ1-2, with TRBD1 as a possible D gene (6 bases). The CDR3 DNA follows: TGTGCCAGCAGGACTACAGGGCCCTATGGCTACACCTTC. Protein product: CASRTTGPYGYTF.